The rows below give T cell receptor beta chains drawn from one sample of a study of T cells in Graves' hyperthyroidism and ophthalmopathy. TCRdb independently ran MiXCR on the multiplex PCR reads; one entry per CDR3 protein. The data show hundreds of thousands of distinct CDR3 sequences, 14% to 15% seen once. The sample was blood. These receptors originate from a man younger than 30 with Graves' ophthalmopathy. Each CDR3 is given with its conserved first and last residue. The order of the fields is clone size, J gene, D gene, V gene, CDR3 protein, CDR3 DNA. A D gene is named only where the DNA matches it firmly. The size entry is marked missing in some rows and otherwise reads once, few, many or a size class.

few | TRBJ2-5 | NA | TRBV9 | CASSVVTGEGETQYF | TGTGCCAGCAGCGTAGTGACAGGAGAGGGAGAGACCCAGTACTTC
many | TRBJ1-4 | NA | TRBV19 | CASRRGAATNEKLFF | TGTGCCAGTAGGAGGGGTGCCGCAACTAATGAAAAACTGTTTTTT
many | TRBJ1-1 | NA | TRBV7-9 | CASSLDGVSNTEAFF | TGTGCCAGCAGCTTAGACGGGGTTTCGAACACTGAAGCTTTCTTT
NA | TRBJ2-3 | NA | TRBV20-1 | CSARGAGAGVLTDTQYF | TGCAGTGCTAGAGGGGCGGGGGCAGGGGTGTTAACAGATACGCAGTATTTT
many | TRBJ1-4 | NA | TRBV12-3/TRBV12-4 | CASSRFGGQDEKLFF | TGTGCCAGCAGTCGTTTTGGGGGTCAAGATGAAAAACTGTTTTTT
many | TRBJ1-2 | TRBD1 | TRBV7-9 | CASSPRQGVIYGYTF | TGTGCCAGCAGCCCACGACAGGGGGTTATCTATGGCTACACCTTC
many | TRBJ2-7 | TRBD2 | TRBV5-1 | CASSLISSGRGSYEQYF | TGCGCCAGCAGCTTGATATCCAGCGGGAGGGGGTCCTACGAGCAGTACTTC
many | TRBJ2-1 | NA | TRBV12-3/TRBV12-4 | CASSFQGLGSNEQFF | TGTGCCAGCAGTTTCCAGGGCCTGGGGAGTAATGAGCAGTTCTTC
many | TRBJ2-7 | TRBD2 | TRBV18 | CASSPALAGGWYEQYF | TGTGCCAGCTCACCAGCCCTAGCGGGAGGATGGTACGAGCAGTACTTC
NA | TRBJ2-5 | TRBD1 | TRBV20-1 | CSATRDRGPTQETQYF | TGCAGTGCCACCCGGGACAGGGGACCCACCCAAGAGACCCAGTACTTC
NA | TRBJ2-3 | NA | TRBV10-2 | CASTHSITDTQCF | TGCGCCAGCACTCACAGTATCACAGATACGCAGTGTTTT
NA | TRBJ2-1 | NA | TRBV10-2 | CASSREPWTEQFF | TGCGCCAGCAGCCGCGAGCCGTGGACTGAGCAGTTCTTC
many | TRBJ1-6 | TRBD1 | TRBV6-2/TRBV6-3 | CASSYWTGPVTLHF | TGTGCCAGCAGTTATTGGACAGGGCCGGTTACCCTCCACTTT
NA | TRBJ2-5 | NA | TRBV10-3 | CAISEPQRDLGGQYF | TGTGCCATCAGTGAGCCCCAGCGGGATTTAGGGGGCCAGTACTTC
many | TRBJ1-3 | NA | TRBV12-3/TRBV12-4 | CASSLGSGPHSGNTIYF | TGTGCCAGCAGTTTAGGGTCGGGACCACACTCTGGAAACACCATATATTTT
many | TRBJ1-1 | TRBD1 | TRBV20-1 | CSAGTGYTEAFF | TGCAGTGCCGGGACAGGGTACACTGAAGCTTTCTTT
many | TRBJ2-5 | TRBD2 | TRBV6-9 | CASSGTRGGIQETQYF | TGTGCCAGCAGTGGGACTCGCGGGGGAATTCAAGAGACCCAGTACTTC
many | TRBJ2-7 | NA | TRBV27 | CASSSNGGEQYF | TGTGCCAGCAGTTCTAACGGGGGCGAGCAGTACTTC
many | TRBJ2-1 | TRBD2 | TRBV20-1 | CSASPRREPYNEQFF | TGCAGTGCTAGCCCGCGGCGGGAGCCCTACAATGAGCAGTTCTTC
many | TRBJ2-7 | NA | TRBV5-6 | CASNRQGPSYEQYF | TGTGCCAGCAACCGCCAGGGACCCTCCTACGAGCAGTACTTC
many | TRBJ2-7 | NA | TRBV5-1 | CASSLAGSHEQYF | TGCGCCAGCAGCTTAGCCGGGTCTCACGAGCAGTACTTC
NA | TRBJ1-2 | TRBD1 | TRBV9 | CASSVGQGALYGYTF | TGTGCCAGCAGCGTGGGACAGGGGGCCCTCTATGGCTACACCTTC
many | TRBJ1-5 | NA | TRBV11-2 | CASSLGGGPQPQHF | TGTGCCAGCAGCTTAGGTGGGGGCCCACAGCCCCAGCATTTT
few | TRBJ1-3 | NA | TRBV13 | CASSSGESGGNTIYF | TGTGCCAGCAGCTCAGGGGAGTCGGGGGGAAACACCATATATTTT
NA | TRBJ2-7 | TRBD2 | TRBV6-5 | CASSYSGLAGAEQYF | TGTGCCAGCAGTTACTCCGGACTAGCGGGGGCCGAGCAGTACTTC
many | TRBJ2-2 | NA | TRBV4-1 | CASSQHQLNTGELFF | TGCGCCAGCAGCCAACATCAGCTGAACACCGGGGAGCTGTTTTTT
many | TRBJ2-1 | NA | TRBV11-2 | CASSLTEWIVEQFF | TGTGCCAGCAGCTTAACAGAGTGGATTGTTGAGCAGTTCTTC
many | TRBJ2-2 | NA | TRBV12-3/TRBV12-4 | CASSPIGRRTGELFF | TGTGCCAGCAGTCCGATAGGGAGACGGACCGGGGAGCTGTTTTTT
few | TRBJ1-1 | NA | TRBV11-3 | CASSLAPAEAFF | TGTGCCAGCAGCTTAGCCCCCGCTGAAGCTTTCTTT
NA | TRBJ2-5 | NA | TRBV20-1 | CSARDSRLPGETQYF | TGCAGTGCTAGAGATTCGAGACTACCGGGGGAGACCCAGTACTTC
many | TRBJ1-4 | TRBD1 | TRBV18 | CASSPGQGLEKLFF | TGTGCCAGCTCACCGGGACAGGGCCTGGAAAAACTGTTTTTT
many | TRBJ2-3 | TRBD2 | TRBV3-1 | CASSQAGTSGDTQYF | TGTGCCAGCAGCCAAGCCGGGACTAGTGGAGATACGCAGTATTTT
many | TRBJ1-5 | NA | TRBV30 | CAWSVGGSNQPQHF | TGTGCCTGGAGTGTCGGGGGCTCCAATCAGCCCCAGCATTTT
NA | TRBJ2-7 | TRBD2 | TRBV12-3/TRBV12-4 | CASSSPGLAGDYEQYF | TGTGCCAGCAGTTCCCCGGGACTAGCGGGTGACTACGAGCAGTACTTC
NA | TRBJ2-3 | TRBD2 | TRBV6-6 | CASSYAGTSVPPDTQYF | TGTGCCAGCAGTTACGCAGGGACTAGCGTACCCCCGGATACGCAGTATTTT
NA | TRBJ2-7 | NA | TRBV19 | CASCIVAGPSYEQYF | TGTGCCAGTTGTATTGTGGCAGGACCCTCCTACGAGCAGTACTTC
NA | TRBJ2-2 | NA | TRBV25-1 | CASSEYLGAGELFF | TGTGCCAGCAGTGAATATTTAGGGGCCGGGGAGCTGTTTTTT
many | TRBJ1-1 | NA | TRBV7-9 | CASSLWQSLNTEAFF | TGTGCCAGCAGCTTATGGCAGAGCCTGAACACTGAAGCTTTCTTT
many | TRBJ2-7 | TRBD2 | TRBV20-1 | CSAPLAGGWEQYF | TGCAGTGCGCCCCTAGCGGGGGGTTGGGAGCAGTACTTC
many | TRBJ1-1 | NA | TRBV7-2 | CASSLDLTEAFF | TGTGCCAGCAGCTTAGATCTGACTGAAGCTTTCTTT
NA | TRBJ2-4 | TRBD1 | TRBV5-6 | CASSVDRGGSKNIQYF | TGTGCCAGCAGCGTGGACAGGGGTGGCTCCAAAAACATTCAGTACTTC
many | TRBJ2-4 | NA | TRBV12-3/TRBV12-4 | CASSFSQGRNIQYF | TGTGCCAGCAGTTTCAGCCAGGGGAGAAACATTCAGTACTTC
many | TRBJ1-1 | NA | TRBV18 | CASSPFETENTEAFF | TGTGCCAGCTCACCATTTGAGACAGAGAACACTGAAGCTTTCTTT
many | TRBJ2-7 | NA | TRBV5-5 | CASREKTDSYEQYF | TGTGCCAGCAGGGAAAAGACAGACTCCTACGAGCAGTACTTC
NA | TRBJ2-7 | TRBD2 | TRBV19 | CASSIVGGSGVFYEQYF | TGTGCCAGTAGTATAGTCGGGGGTAGCGGGGTATTCTACGAGCAGTACTTC
many | TRBJ2-3 | TRBD2 | TRBV12-3/TRBV12-4 | CASTRNPGGATDTQYF | TGTGCCAGTACCCGAAACCCCGGGGGGGCAACAGATACGCAGTATTTT
once | TRBJ1-3 | NA | TRBV10-3 | CAITASGRNSGNTIYF | TGTGCCATCACCGCCAGCGGCCGCAACTCTGGAAACACCATATATTTT
many | TRBJ2-2 | NA | TRBV3-1 | CASSQDTIRDRLFF | TGTGCCAGCAGCCAAGATACCATCCGGGATCGACTGTTTTTT
many | TRBJ2-7 | TRBD2 | TRBV20-1 | CSASGTSGYEQYF | TGCAGTGCTAGCGGGACTAGTGGGTACGAGCAGTACTTC
many | TRBJ1-4 | TRBD1 | TRBV12-3/TRBV12-4 | CASSFRDRGEKLFF | TGTGCCAGCAGTTTCAGGGACAGGGGAGAAAAACTGTTTTTT
many | TRBJ2-1 | TRBD1 | TRBV11-2 | CASSSDRGLNEQFF | TGTGCCAGCAGCTCGGACAGGGGTTTGAATGAGCAGTTCTTC
many | TRBJ2-7 | NA | TRBV11-2 | CASSFSLYEQYF | TGTGCCAGCAGCTTCTCCCTCTACGAGCAGTACTTC
many | TRBJ1-1 | NA | TRBV2 | CASSELMNTEAFF | TGTGCCAGCAGTGAATTGATGAACACTGAAGCTTTCTTT
NA | TRBJ1-5 | NA | TRBV29-1 | CSVLMGPSQPQHF | TGCAGCGTTCTGATGGGGCCCAGTCAGCCCCAGCATTTT
NA | TRBJ2-1 | NA | TRBV9 | CASSVSGRGASYNEQFF | TGTGCCAGCAGCGTATCCGGGCGCGGAGCCTCCTACAATGAGCAGTTCTTC
few | TRBJ1-3 | NA | TRBV12-3/TRBV12-4 | CASRGGESGNTIYF | TGTGCCAGCAGAGGAGGGGAGTCTGGAAACACCATATATTTT
many | TRBJ2-7 | TRBD1 | TRBV7-2 | CASSSARTGGYEQYF | TGTGCCAGCAGCTCAGCCCGTACAGGGGGCTACGAGCAGTACTTC
many | TRBJ2-7 | NA | TRBV6-1 | CASRTGDGSYEQYF | TGTGCCAGCAGGACCGGGGACGGCTCCTACGAGCAGTACTTC
many | TRBJ2-7 | TRBD2 | TRBV7-9 | CASSPRGAYEQYF | TGTGCCAGCAGCCCCCGGGGGGCCTACGAGCAGTACTTC
NA | TRBJ1-1 | NA | TRBV27 | CASGIAANTEAFF | TGTGCCAGCGGCATTGCCGCGAACACTGAAGCTTTCTTT